Only one count was recorded for the clone carrying this TCR beta chain. The method was immunoSEQ multiplex PCR; TCRdb's version includes in-frame clones alone and lacks a portion of them. Here the sample spans 170,000 or so clones, about 88% being singletons. While infection was still active, Seattle patients were enrolled and then followed longitudinally. The sample originates from a study of blood T cell repertoires in COVID-19. Germline CDR1 and CDR2: SGHNT and YENEEA. There are 15 residues in the CDR3. The V gene end was trimmed by 3 bases and the J gene end by 2 bases; junction bases not matched to a gene: 3.

The chain recombines TRBV11-3 with TRBJ2-2, with 7 bases fitting TRBD2. The receptor comes from a man in his 60s with COVID-19, enrolled during active disease. Sample: peripheral blood. The chain's CDR3 is CASSLAGENTGELFF. CDR3 DNA sequence: TGTGCCAGCAGCTTGGCGGGGGAAAACACCGGGGAGCTGTTTTTT.